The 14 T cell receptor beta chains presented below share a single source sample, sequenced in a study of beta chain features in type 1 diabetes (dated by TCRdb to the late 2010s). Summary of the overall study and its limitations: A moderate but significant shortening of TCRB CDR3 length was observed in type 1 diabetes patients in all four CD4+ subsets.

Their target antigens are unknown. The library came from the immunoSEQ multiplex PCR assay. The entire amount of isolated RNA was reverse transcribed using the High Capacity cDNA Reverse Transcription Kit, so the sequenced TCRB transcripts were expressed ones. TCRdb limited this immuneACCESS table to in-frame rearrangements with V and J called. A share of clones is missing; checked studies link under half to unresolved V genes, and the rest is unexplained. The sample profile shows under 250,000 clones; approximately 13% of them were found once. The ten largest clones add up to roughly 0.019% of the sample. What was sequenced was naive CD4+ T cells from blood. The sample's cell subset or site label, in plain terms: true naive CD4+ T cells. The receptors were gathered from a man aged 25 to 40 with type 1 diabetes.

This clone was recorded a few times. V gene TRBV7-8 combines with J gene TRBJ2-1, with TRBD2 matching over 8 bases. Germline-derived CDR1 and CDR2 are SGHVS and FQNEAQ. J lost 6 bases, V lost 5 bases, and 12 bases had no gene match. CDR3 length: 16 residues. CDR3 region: CASSPMEAGVANEQFF. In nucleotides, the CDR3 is TGTGCCAGCAGCCCCATGGAAGCGGGAGTTGCCAATGAGCAGTTCTTC.

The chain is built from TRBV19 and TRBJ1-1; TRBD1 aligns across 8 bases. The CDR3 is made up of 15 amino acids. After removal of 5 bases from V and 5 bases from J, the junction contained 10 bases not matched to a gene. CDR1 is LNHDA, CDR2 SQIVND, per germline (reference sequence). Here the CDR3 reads CASSGLQGANTEAFF. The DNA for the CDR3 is TGTGCCAGTAGTGGCCTCCAGGGGGCGAATACTGAAGCTTTCTTT.

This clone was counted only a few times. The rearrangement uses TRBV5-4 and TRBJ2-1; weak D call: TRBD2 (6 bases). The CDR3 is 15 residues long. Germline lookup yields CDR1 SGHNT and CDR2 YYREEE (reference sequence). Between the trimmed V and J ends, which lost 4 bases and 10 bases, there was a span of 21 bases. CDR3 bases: TGTGCCAGCAGCATTAGACTAGAGGGCCTCGGGGAGCAGTTCTTC. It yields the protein CASSIRLEGLGEQFF.

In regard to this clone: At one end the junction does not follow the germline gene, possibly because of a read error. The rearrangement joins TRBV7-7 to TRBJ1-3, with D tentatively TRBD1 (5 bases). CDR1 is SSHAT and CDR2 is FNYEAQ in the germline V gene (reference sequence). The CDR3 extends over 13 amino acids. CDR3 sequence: CASSLQAGNTIYF. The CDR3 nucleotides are TGTGCTAGCAGCTTACAGGCAGGAAACACCATATATTTT.

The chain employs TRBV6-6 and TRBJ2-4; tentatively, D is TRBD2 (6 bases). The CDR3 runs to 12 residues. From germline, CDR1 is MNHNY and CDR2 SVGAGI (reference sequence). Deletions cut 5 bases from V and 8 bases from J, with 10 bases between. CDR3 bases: TGTGCCAGCAGTGGAGGGGTAGACATTCAGTACTTC. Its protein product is CASSGGVDIQYF.

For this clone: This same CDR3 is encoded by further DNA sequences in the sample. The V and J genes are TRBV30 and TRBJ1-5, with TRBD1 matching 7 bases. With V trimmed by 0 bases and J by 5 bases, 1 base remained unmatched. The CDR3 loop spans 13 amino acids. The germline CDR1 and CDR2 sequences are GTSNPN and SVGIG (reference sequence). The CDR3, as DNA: TGTGCCTGGAGTGTAGGGGGCGATCAGCCCCAGCATTTT. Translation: CAWSVGGDQPQHF.

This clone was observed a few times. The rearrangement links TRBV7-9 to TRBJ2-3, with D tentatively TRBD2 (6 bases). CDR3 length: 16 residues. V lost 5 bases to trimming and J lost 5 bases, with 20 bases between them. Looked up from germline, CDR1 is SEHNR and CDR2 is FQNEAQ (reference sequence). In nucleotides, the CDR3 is TGTGCCAGCAGCCTTTCTGTGGACGGGGGACGAGATACGCAGTATTTT. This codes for CASSLSVDGGRDTQYF.

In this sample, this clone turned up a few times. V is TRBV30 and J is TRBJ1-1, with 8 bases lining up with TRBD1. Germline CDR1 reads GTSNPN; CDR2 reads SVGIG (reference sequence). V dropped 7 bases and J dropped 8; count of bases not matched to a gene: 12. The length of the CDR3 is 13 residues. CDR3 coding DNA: TGTGCCTCTACAGGGGGGTTGGGCCAAGAAGCTTTCTTT. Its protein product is CASTGGLGQEAFF.

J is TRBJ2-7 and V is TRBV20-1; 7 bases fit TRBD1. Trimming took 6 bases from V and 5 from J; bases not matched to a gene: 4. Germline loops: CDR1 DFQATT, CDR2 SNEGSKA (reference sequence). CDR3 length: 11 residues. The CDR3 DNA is TGCAGTGCCAATACAGGGGACGAGCAGTACTTC. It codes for CSANTGDEQYF.

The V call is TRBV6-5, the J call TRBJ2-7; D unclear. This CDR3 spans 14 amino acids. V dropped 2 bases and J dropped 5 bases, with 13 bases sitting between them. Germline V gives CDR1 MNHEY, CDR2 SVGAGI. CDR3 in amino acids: CASSYETSYHEQYF. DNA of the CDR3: TGTGCCAGCAGTTACGAGACAAGTTACCACGAGCAGTACTTC.

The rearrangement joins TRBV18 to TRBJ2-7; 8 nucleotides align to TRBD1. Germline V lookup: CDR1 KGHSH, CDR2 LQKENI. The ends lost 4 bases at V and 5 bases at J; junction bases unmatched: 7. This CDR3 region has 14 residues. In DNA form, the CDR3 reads TGTGCCAGCTCACTCACCGGGACAGGAGACGAGCAGTACTTC. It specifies CASSLTGTGDEQYF.

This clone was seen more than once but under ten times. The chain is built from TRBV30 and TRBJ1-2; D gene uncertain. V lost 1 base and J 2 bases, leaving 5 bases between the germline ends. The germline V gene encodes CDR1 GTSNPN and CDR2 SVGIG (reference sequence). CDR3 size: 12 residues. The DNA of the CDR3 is TGTGCCTGGAGTGCCAGAAACTATGGCTACACCTTC. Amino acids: CAWSARNYGYTF.

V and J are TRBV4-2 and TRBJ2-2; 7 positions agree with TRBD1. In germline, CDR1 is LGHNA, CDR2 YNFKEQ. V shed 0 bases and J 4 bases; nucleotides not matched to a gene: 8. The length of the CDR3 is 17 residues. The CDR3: CASSQEVGQGVTGELFF. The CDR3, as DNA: TGTGCCAGCAGCCAAGAAGTCGGCCAGGGGGTCACCGGGGAGCTGTTTTTT.

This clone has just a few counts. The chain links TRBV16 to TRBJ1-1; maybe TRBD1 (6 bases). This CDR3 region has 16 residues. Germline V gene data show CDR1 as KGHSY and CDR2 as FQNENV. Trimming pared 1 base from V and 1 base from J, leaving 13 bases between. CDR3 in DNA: TGTGCCAGCAGCCAATGGCTCAGGGGAAGGAACACTGAAGCTTTCTTT. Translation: CASSQWLRGRNTEAFF.